This TCR beta chain was recovered during a study of CD8 T cells in ankylosing spondylitis. Broader study findings: Disease-associated clones were reportedly significantly overrepresented in matched ankylosing spondylitis synovial fluid. There was a TCR beta motif, made of roughly eight highly homologous variants, that appeared characteristic of ankylosing spondylitis blood.

The sample holds a few counts of this clonotype. Its target is not known. V was shortened by 6 bases and J by 0 bases, with 9 bases between the two germline ends. The CDR3 runs 14 residues. Germline V CDR1 and CDR2: SGHKS, YYEKEE (reference sequence). TCRdb itself ran the 5' RACE reads through MiXCR, one entry per CDR3 protein. The sample records about 160,000 distinct CDR3 sequences, 18% being singletons. This rearrangement joins TRBV5-5 to TRBJ2-2; D not resolved. This receptor was identified in a male donor with ankylosing spondylitis or in good health (not recorded which). Specimen: blood, either unsorted or a sorted T cell fraction (not recorded which). CDR3 nucleotides: TGTGCCAGCACCCCGCCTACGAACACCGGGGAGCTGTTTTTT. The encoded protein is CASTPPTNTGELFF.